This T cell receptor (beta chain) was identified in a study of blood T cell repertoires in COVID-19. The CDR3 runs to 14 residues. Trimming stripped 6 bases from V and 2 bases from J, with 13 bases between. In germline, CDR1 is SNHLY, CDR2 FYNNEI. Sequenced by immunoSEQ multiplex PCR; TCRdb stores in-frame clones only, minus some. The table records around 160,000 clones, around 84% of them present only once. Sequencing input: PBMCs or T cells enriched from blood (not recorded which). The receptor's source is a man aged 35-49 years who had recovered from COVID-19. The V call is TRBV2, the J call TRBJ1-2; D is undetermined. The CDR3 DNA reads as TGTGCCAGCAGGACGGGGTCTTCGAACTATGGCTACACCTTC. Protein sequence: CASRTGSSNYGYTF.